The 5 T cell receptor beta chains below come from one sample, sequenced in a study of read filtering for tumor transcriptome and immune sequencing. Molecular barcoded adaptors covering alpha/delta and beta/gamma chains were used on roughly 370 ng RNA. TCRdb independently ran MiXCR on the reads; one entry per CDR3 protein. Of roughly 38,000 distinct CDR3 sequences listed, roughly an eighth are singletons. Specimen: a population of CD138-negative cells sorted from bone marrow. The receptors stem from a donor at least 40 years old with multiple myeloma.

Many counts were recorded for this clonotype. The chain joins TRBV20-1 to TRBJ2-5; the match to TRBD2 covers 8 bases. CDR3 size: 15 residues. Losses at the gene ends were 6 bases for V and 5 bases for J; bases not matched to a gene: 14. Looked up from germline, CDR1 is DFQATT and CDR2 is SNEGSKA (reference sequence). CDR3 in amino acids: CSARGGGPRWETQYF. In nucleotides, the CDR3 is TGCAGTGCACGGGGGGGCGGACCTAGGTGGGAGACCCAGTACTTC.

The table lists this clonotype with many counts. The chain recombines TRBV28 with TRBJ2-5; D ambiguous. There are 13 residues in the CDR3. Trimming left V 5 bases short and J 5 bases short, with 12 bases between. Germline V lookup: CDR1 MDHEN, CDR2 SYDVKM. For the CDR3, the DNA is TGTGCCAGCAGTCCCCATCCATTGGAGACCCAGTACTTC. Protein product: CASSPHPLETQYF.

This clonotype was seen at least ten times. The J gene is TRBJ2-3, the V gene TRBV5-4; TRBD1 matches 7 bases. Trimming at V came to 1 base and at J to 0 bases, leaving 5 bases not matched to a gene. Looked up from germline, CDR1 is SGHNT and CDR2 is YYREEE (reference sequence). This CDR3 comprises 16 residues. CDR3 residues: CASSLWQTGSTDTQYF. The CDR3 nucleotides read TGTGCCAGCAGCTTGTGGCAGACAGGGAGCACAGATACGCAGTATTTT.

This clonotype has a count of ten or more. This rearrangement joins TRBV12-3 or TRBV12-4 to TRBJ2-3; the D gene is possibly TRBD2 (5 bases). V was pared by 3 bases and J by 0 bases, with 13 bases between. The CDR3 covers 16 residues. CDR3 nucleotides: TGTGCCAGCAGTTTCGCCGCGGGCGGGAGCACAGATACGCAGTATTTT. This encodes CASSFAAGGSTDTQYF.

The chain combines TRBV4-1 with TRBJ2-1; 10 bases are a match to TRBD2. CDR1 and CDR2 from the germline V gene are MGHRA and YSYEKL. This CDR3 region has 15 residues. Trimming cost V 1 base and J 9 bases; bases outside gene matches: 6. CDR3 DNA sequence: TGCGCCAGCAGCCAAGTGCTAGCGGGAGTAGTTGAGCAGTTCTTC. Translated, it gives CASSQVLAGVVEQFF.